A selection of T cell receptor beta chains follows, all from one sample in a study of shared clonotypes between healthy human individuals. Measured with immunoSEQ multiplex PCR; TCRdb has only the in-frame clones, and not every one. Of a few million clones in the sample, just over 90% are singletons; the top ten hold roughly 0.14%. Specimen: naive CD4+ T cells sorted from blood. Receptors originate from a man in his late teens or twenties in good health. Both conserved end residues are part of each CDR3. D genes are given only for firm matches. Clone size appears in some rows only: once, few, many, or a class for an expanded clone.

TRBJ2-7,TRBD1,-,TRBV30,CAWRPKGTVHYEQYF,TGTGCCTGGAGACCCAAAGGGACAGTGCACTACGAGCAGTACTTC
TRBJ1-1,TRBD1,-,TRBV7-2,CASSLAGQIMNTEAFF,TGTGCCAGCAGCTTAGCGGGACAGATTATGAACACTGAAGCTTTCTTT
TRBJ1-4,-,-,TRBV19,CASSITGNEKLFF,TGTGCCAGTAGTATAACGGGGAATGAAAAACTGTTTTTT
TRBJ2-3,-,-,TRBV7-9,CASRSSLRAPDTQYF,TGTGCCAGCAGATCGAGTCTTAGGGCCCCAGATACGCAGTATTTT
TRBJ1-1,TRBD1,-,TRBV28,CASDQGQITEAFF,TGTGCCAGCGACCAGGGACAGATCACTGAAGCTTTCTTT
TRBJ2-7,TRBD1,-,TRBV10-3,CAISESGQVLYEQYF,TGTGCCATCAGTGAGTCGGGACAGGTACTCTACGAGCAGTACTTC
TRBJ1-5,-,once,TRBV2,CASSPNQYQPQHF,TGTGCCAGCAGCCCAAATCAGTATCAGCCCCAGCATTTT
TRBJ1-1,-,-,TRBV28,CASSFLSGKSEAFF,TGTGCCAGCAGTTTTCTCTCGGGGAAGTCTGAAGCTTTCTTT
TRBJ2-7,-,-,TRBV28,CASRQQGGSYEQYF,TGTGCCAGCAGGCAACAGGGAGGGTCCTACGAGCAGTACTTC
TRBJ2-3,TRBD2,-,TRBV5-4,CASSLMASGGLSTDTQYF,TGTGCCAGCAGCTTGATGGCTAGCGGGGGCCTTAGCACAGATACGCAGTATTTT
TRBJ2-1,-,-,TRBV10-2,CASSDLGHPRNEQFF,TGCGCCAGCAGTGATCTCGGACACCCTAGGAATGAGCAGTTCTTC
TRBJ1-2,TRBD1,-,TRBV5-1,CASSLVRTGDGYTF,TGCGCCAGCAGCTTGGTCCGGACAGGGGATGGCTACACCTTC
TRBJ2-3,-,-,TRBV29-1,CSGLKGDTQYF,TGCAGCGGCTTAAAGGGGGATACGCAGTATTTT
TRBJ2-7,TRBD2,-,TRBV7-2,CASSLILAESGQQYF,TGTGCCAGCAGCTTGATCCTAGCGGAGTCGGGACAGCAGTACTTC
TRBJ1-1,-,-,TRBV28,CASEIGGSEAFF,TGTGCCAGCGAAATAGGGGGATCCGAAGCTTTCTTT
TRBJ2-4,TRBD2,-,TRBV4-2,CASSQPGTSQNIQYF,TGTGCCAGCAGCCAGCCCGGGACTAGCCAAAACATTCAGTACTTC
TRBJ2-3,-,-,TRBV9,CASSVVGKDTQYF,TGTGCCAGCAGCGTAGTGGGGAAAGATACGCAGTATTTT
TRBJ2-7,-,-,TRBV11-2,CASSSIYWNSYEQYF,TGTGCCAGCAGCTCCATCTACTGGAACTCCTACGAGCAGTACTTC
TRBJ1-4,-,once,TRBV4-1,CASSYVPLTVNEKLFF,TGCGCCAGCAGCTACGTTCCCCTGACAGTTAATGAAAAACTGTTTTTT
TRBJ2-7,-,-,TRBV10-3,CAISESTGIEQYF,TGTGCCATCAGTGAGTCAACCGGGATTGAGCAGTACTTC
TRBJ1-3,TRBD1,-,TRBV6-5,CASRSTGANTIYF,TGTGCCAGCAGATCTACAGGGGCAAACACCATATATTTT
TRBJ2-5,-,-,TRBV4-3,CASSQEGGLKTQYF,TGCGCCAGCAGCCAAGAAGGAGGGCTCAAGACCCAGTACTTC
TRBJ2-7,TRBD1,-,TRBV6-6,CASSYSEAGGNEQYF,TGTGCCAGCAGTTACTCGGAGGCAGGGGGCAACGAGCAGTACTTC
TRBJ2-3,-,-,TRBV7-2,CASSKQASGTDTQYF,TGTGCCAGCAGCAAACAGGCCTCGGGCACAGATACGCAGTATTTT
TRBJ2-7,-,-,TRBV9,CASSPRRLATPLEQYF,TGTGCCAGCAGCCCTAGGCGGCTAGCGACCCCCCTCGAGCAGTACTTC
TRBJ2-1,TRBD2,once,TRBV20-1,CSARGGAGQFF,TGCAGTGCTAGGGGAGGGGCAGGCCAGTTCTTC
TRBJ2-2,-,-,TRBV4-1,CASSQQGRGELFF,TGCGCCAGCAGCCAACAGGGGCGGGGGGAGCTGTTTTTT
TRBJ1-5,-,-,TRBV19,CASTLSEGGGQPQHF,TGTGCCAGTACCCTTTCGGAGGGCGGCGGGCAGCCCCAGCATTTT
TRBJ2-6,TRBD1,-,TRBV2,CATRTGASSGANVLTF,TGTGCCACCAGGACAGGGGCATCCTCTGGGGCCAACGTCCTGACTTTC
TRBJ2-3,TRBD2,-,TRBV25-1,CASSHPLPGKGLYGTQYF,TGTGCCAGCAGTCATCCCCTACCCGGAAAGGGACTATATGGTACGCAGTATTTT
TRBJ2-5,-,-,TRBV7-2,CASRSGGQETQYF,TGTGCCAGCCGATCCGGGGGACAAGAGACCCAGTACTTC
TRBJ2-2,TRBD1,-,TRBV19,CASSRGQGYTGELFF,TGTGCCAGTAGCCGAGGACAGGGGTACACCGGGGAGCTGTTTTTT
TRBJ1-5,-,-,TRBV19,CATGVWGDQPQHF,TGTGCCACAGGAGTGTGGGGGGATCAGCCCCAGCATTTT
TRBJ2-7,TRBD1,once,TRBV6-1,CASSGQGANEQYF,TGTGCCAGCTCCGGACAGGGGGCTAACGAGCAGTACTTC
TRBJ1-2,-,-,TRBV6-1,CASSVPRLGYTF,TGTGCCAGCAGTGTTCCCCGACTAGGCTACACCTTC
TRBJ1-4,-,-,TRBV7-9,CASSLTRTTNEKLFF,TGTGCCAGCAGCTTAACCCGAACAACTAATGAAAAACTGTTTTTT
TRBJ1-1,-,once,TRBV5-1,CASSAKGTEAFF,TGCGCCAGCAGCGCCAAGGGCACTGAAGCTTTCTTT
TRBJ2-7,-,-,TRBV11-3,CASSSTENYEQYF,TGTGCCAGCAGCTCGACAGAGAACTACGAGCAGTACTTC
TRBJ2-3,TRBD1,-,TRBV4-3,CASSQERTGPDTQYF,TGCGCCAGCAGCCAAGAAAGGACAGGACCAGATACGCAGTATTTT
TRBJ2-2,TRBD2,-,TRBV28,CASSPAGVNTGELFF,TGTGCCAGCAGTCCAGCGGGGGTGAACACCGGGGAGCTGTTTTTT